The text below deals with one T cell receptor beta chain. No antigen is known for it. These data belong to a study of T cells after yellow fever vaccination. Study-wide context: Fractions of low cell number were prepared using SMART-Seq v4 Ultra Low Input.

Overall study results and limits: It was the secondary response that reached its peak faster, day 5 versus 15, but it was weaker.

This CDR3 is 12 amino acids long. CDR1 and CDR2 from the germline V gene are SEHNR and FQNEAQ (reference sequence). Germline trimming cut 11 bases from V and 6 bases from J; bases unmatched to any gene: 9. In making TCR cDNA, 5'RACE template switching added a universal primer site and UMIs to it. TCRdb re-analysed the 5' RACE reads in MiXCR, keeping a single row per CDR3 protein. This table holds under 600,000 distinct CDR3 sequences, approximately 15% found once. Sequencing used PBMCs, obtained on the day of the yellow fever booster vaccination. The receptor was derived from a man aged 30 to 39 who received the YFV17D yellow fever vaccine. V usage is TRBV7-9 and J usage is TRBJ2-7; 8 bases line up with TRBD2. The DNA of the CDR3 is TGTGCCGCCCAAACGGGGGGGTTCGAGCAGTACTTC. It yields the protein CAAQTGGFEQYF.